This TCR beta chain was captured by sequencing in a study of blood T cells in healthy people across ages. Study outcomes and limitations: Donor CMV infection status was unknown, possibly confounding age-related changes in expanded clonotypes.

For the second PCR, which ran for 7 to 11 cycles, a sample-barcoded 5' primer and a J-beta primer mix were used. Each cDNA molecule carried a tag from a template-switch adaptor that contained 12 random nucleotides. TCRdb independently ran MiXCR on the 5' RACE reads; one entry per CDR3 protein. In the table there are 1.5 million to 2 million distinct CDR3 sequences, under 30% of which are singletons. The germline V gene encodes CDR1 DFQATT and CDR2 SNEGSKA (reference sequence). Trimming left V 3 bases short and J 4 bases short, with 12 bases between. The CDR3 loop spans 13 amino acids. In this sample, this clonotype turned up many times. The antigen is not known.

The chain links TRBV20-1 to TRBJ1-2; perhaps TRBD1 as D (6 bases). This clonotype was obtained from a woman aged 30 to 39 in good health. The specimen sequenced was blood. The CDR3: CSASPGQIYGYTF. The CDR3 bases are TGCAGTGCTAGTCCGGGACAAATCTATGGCTACACCTTC.